This entry concerns a single TCR beta chain. This entry belongs to a study of blood T cell repertoires in COVID-19. Study as a whole: Acute and convalescent COVID-19 samples came from the United States, Italy and Spain. T cells, B-cell-depleted T cells, or PBMCs supplied cDNA or gDNA.

Across 20 to 25 US areas, participants ranged in age from about 18 to 90 years. Before being deemed recovered, Cohort 3 donors had two negative PCRs, clearance, or symptom resolution. The V gene's germline CDR1 is LNHDA and CDR2 SQIVND (reference sequence). This CDR3 contains 13 residues. Trimming left V 10 bases short and J 7 bases short, with 16 bases between. Generated by immunoSEQ multiplex PCR, the TCRdb table keeps only in-frame clones and is missing some. The sample contains about 300,000 clones, just over 85% of which appear only once. The TCR originated in a man aged 25-45 years who had recovered from COVID-19. This rearrangement joins TRBV19 to TRBJ2-2; the D gene is possibly TRBD2 (5 bases). The sample was PBMCs or T cells enriched from blood (not recorded which). The DNA for the CDR3 is TGTGCCACTACGGGGATTTTCGGCGGGGAGCTGTTTTTT. Its translation is CATTGIFGGELFF.